The 20 T cell receptor beta chains reported below all come from one sample, sequenced in a study of blood T cell repertoires in COVID-19. Repertoires were generated with immunoSEQ multiplex PCR, while TCRdb's copy carries only in-frame clones and drops some. The data show approximately 160,000 clones, with around 82% seen just once and 9.5% to 12% held by the top ten. Sequenced sample: peripheral blood. The receptor set was obtained from a man in his 60s with active or convalescent COVID-19.

The rearrangement links TRBV18 to TRBJ1-2; no clear D gene. V gave up 2 bases and J gave up 8 bases, with 15 bases separating them. Germline CDR1 reads KGHSH; CDR2 reads LQKENI. The CDR3 totals 14 residues. The CDR3 bases are TGTGCCAGCTCACCAGAAGTCCCAGGATCAGGCTACACCTTC. As protein: CASSPEVPGSGYTF.

The chain employs TRBV5-8 and TRBJ2-2; perhaps TRBD2 as D (6 bases). Germline-derived CDR1 and CDR2 are SGHTS and YDEGEE. The CDR3 has 14 amino acids. Trimming stripped 4 bases from V and 1 base from J, with 8 bases between. CDR3 nucleotide sequence: TGTGCCAGCAGCCGGGACTGGAACACCGGGGAGCTGTTTTTT. Protein product: CASSRDWNTGELFF.

This clone turned up a few times. The V and J genes are TRBV13 and TRBJ2-3; D unclear. Trimming removed 5 bases at V and 2 bases at J, with 11 bases between. Looked up from germline, CDR1 is PRHDT and CDR2 is FYEKMQ (reference sequence). The CDR3 has 14 amino acids. The CDR3 DNA follows: TGTGCCAGCAGCCCCGGTGCTAACACAGATACGCAGTATTTT. This codes for CASSPGANTDTQYF.

The DNA of the CDR3 is TGTGCCAGCTCACCAACGTCAGGAGAGGGAGTTCAGTACTTC. It translates to CASSPTSGEGVQYF. This chain uses TRBV18 with TRBJ2-4, with TRBD2 as a possible D gene (5 bases). CDR3 length: 14 residues. The ends were cut back, 2 bases at V and 11 bases at J, with 16 bases in the middle. Germline V gives CDR1 KGHSH, CDR2 LQKENI.

The V and J genes are TRBV27 and TRBJ2-1; TRBD2 aligns across 12 bases. The ends lost 6 bases at V and 5 bases at J; junction bases unmatched: 17. The length of the CDR3 is 19 residues. Germline lookup yields CDR1 MNHEY and CDR2 SMNVEV (reference sequence). CDR3 sequence reads: CASSPRWLLAGGRDNEQFF. CDR3 bases: TGTGCCAGCAGCCCTCGGTGGCTACTAGCGGGAGGTCGGGACAATGAGCAGTTCTTC.

This clone was recorded only once. The V and J genes are TRBV7-9 and TRBJ1-1; possible D gene TRBD1, 5 bases. Germline V gives CDR1 SEHNR, CDR2 FQNEAQ (reference sequence). The V gene lost 5 bases and the J gene lost 6 bases, with 7 bases spanning the gap. CDR3 length: 11 amino acids. CDR3 nucleotide sequence: TGTGCCAGCAGCGGGGGGGCTGAAGCTTTCTTT. Protein sequence: CASSGGAEAFF.

The chain recombines TRBV30 with TRBJ2-1; TRBD2 agrees at 11 bases. There are 19 residues in the CDR3. The junction had 13 bases not matched to a gene; V was cut back by 3 bases and J by 0 bases. Germline V gives CDR1 GTSNPN, CDR2 SVGIG (reference sequence). The CDR3 protein is CAWRWTSGRTLGSYNEQFF. CDR3 DNA: TGTGCCTGGAGATGGACTAGCGGGCGGACTTTAGGCTCCTACAATGAGCAGTTCTTC.

This chain joins TRBV5-6 and TRBJ2-4; D remains unclear. V lost 0 bases, J lost 0 bases, and 7 bases lay in between. Germline assignment: CDR1 SGHDT and CDR2 YYEEEE. The CDR3 length is 15 residues. DNA for the CDR3: TGTGCCAGCAGCTTGGGTTTACTAGCCAAAAACATTCAGTACTTC. It specifies CASSLGLLAKNIQYF. The full variable domain, completed using reference TRBV5-6 and TRBJ2-4, is DAGVTQSPTHLIKTRGQQVTLRCSPKSGHDTVSWYQQALGQGPQFIFQYYEEEERQRGNFPDRFSGHQFPNYSSELNVNALLLGDSALYLCASSLGLLAKNIQYFGAGTRLSVL.

The J gene is TRBJ1-3, the V gene TRBV28; unclear D gene. The CDR3 totals 15 residues. V was trimmed by 5 bases and J by 0 bases, leaving 11 bases between them. Germline V gene data show CDR1 as MDHEN and CDR2 as SYDVKM. The CDR3 spells CASSPQAYSGNTIYF. CDR3 nucleotides: TGTGCCAGCAGTCCGCAGGCCTACTCTGGAAACACCATATATTTT.

The gene calls are TRBV11-3 and TRBJ2-1; tentatively, D is TRBD1 (5 bases). The CDR3 length is 13 residues. V gave up 2 bases and J gave up 15 bases, with 17 bases separating them. CDR1 is SGHNT and CDR2 is YENEEA in the germline V gene. In nucleotides, the CDR3 is TGTGCCAGCAGCTTACGCGAAGGGGCCAGAGTGTTCTTC. Amino acid sequence: CASSLREGARVFF.

The J gene is TRBJ1-6, the V gene TRBV7-2; D is perhaps TRBD1 (5 bases). Germline V gene data show CDR1 as SGHTA and CDR2 as FQGNSA. V dropped 3 bases and J dropped 6 bases, with 12 bases sitting between them. This CDR3 is 15 amino acids long. The CDR3 DNA reads TGTGCCAGCAGCTTGGTTACGGGGGGTAATTCACCCCTCCACTTT. Protein: CASSLVTGGNSPLHF.

The chain links TRBV6-5 to TRBJ2-2, with TRBD2 matching 7 bases. CDR1 and CDR2 from the germline V gene are MNHEY and SVGAGI. With V trimmed by 6 bases and J by 7 bases, 11 bases remained unmatched. CDR3 length: 15 residues. The CDR3 DNA reads as TGTGCCAGCAGATCCGGACTAGTGCTGGACGGGGAGCTGTTTTTT. It encodes CASRSGLVLDGELFF.

This clone was seen only a few times. J is TRBJ1-5 and V is TRBV14, with a weak D call TRBD1 (6 bases). Per the germline V gene, CDR1 is SGHDN and CDR2 is FVKESK. The CDR3 extends over 14 amino acids. V gave up 2 bases and J gave up 3 bases, with 8 bases separating them. The CDR3 DNA reads TGTGCCAGCAGCCAAACAGGGAACAATCAGCCCCAGCATTTT. It specifies CASSQTGNNQPQHF.

The chain combines TRBV10-3 with TRBJ1-4, with D unclear. Germline lookup yields CDR1 ENHRY and CDR2 SYGVKD. The CDR3 sequence is 13 residues long. V dropped 2 bases and J dropped 8 bases, with 9 bases sitting between them. This CDR3 is CAISETGMEKLFF. The CDR3 DNA reads as TGTGCCATCAGTGAGACGGGGATGGAAAAACTGTTTTTT.

The gene calls are TRBV7-2 and TRBJ1-4; 9 bases match TRBD1. Germline loops: CDR1 SGHTA, CDR2 FQGNSA. After removal of 8 bases from V and 3 bases from J, the junction contained 7 bases not matched to a gene. The CDR3 runs 15 residues. Here the CDR3 reads CASAGQGTANEKLFF. As DNA, the CDR3 is TGTGCCAGCGCAGGACAGGGGACCGCTAATGAAAAACTGTTTTTT.

The J gene is TRBJ2-3, the V gene TRBV11-2; TRBD1 matches 7 bases. Losses at the gene ends were 0 bases for V and 5 bases for J; bases not matched to a gene: 14. The CDR3 is 18 amino acids. Germline V gene sequence: CDR1 SGHAT, CDR2 FQNNGV. This chain's CDR3 is CASSLDPWTGDPRDTQYF. CDR3 DNA sequence: TGTGCCAGCAGCTTAGATCCATGGACAGGCGATCCCAGAGATACGCAGTATTTT. The whole variable domain, remainder taken from reference TRBV11-2 and TRBJ2-3, is EAGVAQSPRYKIIEKRQSVAFWCNPISGHATLYWYQQILGQGPKLLIQFQNNGVVDDSQLPKDRFSAERLKGVDSTLKIQPAKLEDSAVYLCASSLDPWTGDPRDTQYFGPGTRLTVL.

The chain recombines TRBV7-2 with TRBJ1-2; D unclear. The CDR3 is 13 amino acids. Germline V lookup: CDR1 SGHTA, CDR2 FQGNSA. Trimming removed 1 base at V and 7 bases at J, with 10 bases between. CDR3 bases: TGTGCCAGCAGCTTAGGTATCGCAGGTGGCTACACCTTC. It specifies CASSLGIAGGYTF.

The genes are TRBV13 and TRBJ1-3; no reliable D call. From germline, CDR1 is PRHDT and CDR2 FYEKMQ (reference sequence). V lost 2 bases and J 0 bases, leaving 14 bases between the germline ends. This CDR3 contains 17 residues. This chain's CDR3 is CASSLYGSGDSGNTIYF. The CDR3 DNA reads TGTGCCAGCAGCTTATACGGGTCCGGGGACTCTGGAAACACCATATATTTT.

The V gene is TRBV6-4, the J gene TRBJ2-7, with 7 bases fitting TRBD2. In germline, CDR1 is MRHNA, CDR2 SNTAGT. This CDR3 spans 12 amino acids. Trimming cost V 7 bases and J 6 bases; bases outside gene matches: 6. CDR3 sequence reads: CASTQGGAEQYF. The CDR3 region has the DNA TGTGCCAGCACCCAGGGAGGGGCCGAGCAGTACTTC.

The rearrangement joins TRBV3-1 (or the pseudogene TRBV3-2) to TRBJ2-7; tentative D call: TRBD2 (6 bases). From germline, CDR1 is LGHDT and CDR2 YNNKEL (reference sequence). CDR3 length: 12 residues. Trimming took 8 bases from V and 3 from J, leaving 11 bases between them. DNA of the CDR3: TGTGCCAGCGCCCGGGGAGGCTACGAGCAGTACTTC. It specifies CASARGGYEQYF.